What follows describes a single T cell receptor (beta chain). This sample was taken from a study of blood T cell repertoires in COVID-19. The overall study: COVID-19 samples collected from the United States, Italy and Spain covered acute and convalescent phases.

Trimming cost V 2 bases and J 4 bases, with 11 bases left between them. This CDR3 is 14 amino acids long. Germline CDR1 MNHEY, CDR2 SVGAGI. As processed by the authors: Amplification with reference gene primers provided the estimates of nucleated cell counts. The protocol was immunoSEQ multiplex PCR, while the TCRdb copy is restricted to in-frame clones and leaves out a portion. The V and J calls and the clone size are those of that table, but D and trimming were determined from the DNA. The sample holds around 130,000 clones, more than 80% seen once. Sequencing was performed on peripheral blood. This sequence originates from a human donor in a cohort sampled during active COVID-19. The rearrangement links TRBV6-5 to TRBJ1-1, with D perhaps TRBD1 (5 bases). This CDR3 is CASSYRRGSTEAFF. The CDR3 DNA is TGTGCCAGCAGTTACCGTAGGGGATCCACTGAAGCTTTCTTT.